One TCR beta chain is described in this entry. Library preparation (for TCRbeta) was performed with unique molecular identifiers. Using its own MiXCR run on the PCR reads, TCRdb lists one record per CDR3 protein. The sample includes about 240,000 distinct CDR3 sequences, around 12% seen only once; the top ten take 2% to 3%. The germline V gene encodes CDR1 SQVTM and CDR2 ANQGSEA. CDR3 size: 13 residues. V lost 3 bases and J lost 1, with 6 bases in between. The sample is drawn from a study of T-cell reconstitution after alpha-beta-depleted transplantation in children. This clonotype originated in a human donor who donated a stem cell graft to a child with acute lymphoblastic leukemia. The sequences come from PBMCs from the stem cell graft donor, collected from the stem cell graft. The V and J genes are TRBV29-1 and TRBJ2-2; no clear D. The CDR3 region has the DNA TGCAGCGTTGAGGATGGGAACACCGGGGAGCTGTTTTTT. It yields the protein CSVEDGNTGELFF.